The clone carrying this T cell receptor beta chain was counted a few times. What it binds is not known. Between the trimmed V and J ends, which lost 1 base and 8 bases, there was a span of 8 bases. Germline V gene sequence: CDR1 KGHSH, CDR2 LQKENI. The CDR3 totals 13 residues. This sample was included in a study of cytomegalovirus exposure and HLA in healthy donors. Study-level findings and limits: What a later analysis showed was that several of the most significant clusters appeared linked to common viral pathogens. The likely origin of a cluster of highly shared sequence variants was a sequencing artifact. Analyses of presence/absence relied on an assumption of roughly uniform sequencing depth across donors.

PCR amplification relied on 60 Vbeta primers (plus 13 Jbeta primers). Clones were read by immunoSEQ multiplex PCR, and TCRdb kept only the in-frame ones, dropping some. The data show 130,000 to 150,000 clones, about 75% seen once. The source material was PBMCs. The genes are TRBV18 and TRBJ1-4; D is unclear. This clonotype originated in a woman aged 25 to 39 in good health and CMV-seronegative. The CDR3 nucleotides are TGTGCCAGCTCACCACGGACTTGGGAAAAACTGTTTTTT. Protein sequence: CASSPRTWEKLFF.